The TCR beta chain described here comes from a study of shared clonotypes between healthy human individuals. Background on the study: Sampling drew on donors who were a couple of women and a few men aged 18 to 49. General study results and limits: About 5% was the fraction of naive CD4 clonotypes found shared across several donors. The diversity represented, both genetic and in exposure history, was limited by few donors.

The CDR3 is made up of 16 amino acids. Germline CDR1 reads SGHRS; CDR2 reads YFSETQ. V trimming: 0 bases; J trimming: 3 bases; junction bases outside the gene matches: 6. Splitting of CD4+ cells produced CD45RA+ naive and CD45RA-negative memory subsets. Assay used: immunoSEQ multiplex PCR; TCRdb lists only in-frame clones, some missing. This table has 2 million to 2.5 million clones, approximately 95% appearing once. About this clone: Its antigen is not known.

The sequencing sample was made of naive CD4+ T cells from PBMCs. Subset described: CD45RA+ positively selected. The receptor was derived from a man aged 18 to 35 in good health. Some clones in this sample may be carry-over from other donors' samples. The chain links TRBV5-1 to TRBJ2-7; the match to TRBD1 covers 10 bases. CDR3 residues: CASSLEGQGVNYEQYF. Written as DNA, the CDR3 is TGCGCCAGCAGCTTGGAAGGACAGGGGGTTAACTACGAGCAGTACTTC.